Following are 12 T cell receptor beta chains from one sample sequenced in a study of radiation and T cells in renal cell carcinoma. Profiled with immunoSEQ multiplex PCR; TCRdb holds only in-frame clones, not every one. Of some 60,000 clones in the sample, roughly four fifths were seen once. Time point noted: blood 2 weeks post-SBRT. Sample treatment: 15 Gy SBRT to primary tumor, nephrectomy 4 weeks later. Sequenced here: blood, sampled from a patient whose treatment included radiotherapy and nephrectomy. The receptors here all came from a man aged 55-75 years with renal cell carcinoma.

The CDR3 sequence is CASSPIKAGEETQYF. CDR3 DNA: TGTGCCAGCAGCCCTATAAAAGCGGGAGAAGAGACCCAGTACTTC. This chain joins TRBV5-4 and TRBJ2-5, with 8 bases fitting TRBD2. Germline values: CDR1 SGHNT, CDR2 YYREEE (reference sequence). V shed 4 bases, J shed 3 bases, and the junction held 8 bases outside the gene matches. CDR3 length equals 15 residues.

The rearrangement uses TRBV12-2 and TRBJ1-5. TRBV12-2 counts as a pseudogene. The CDR3 has 14 residues. CDR3 loop: CASRYRDGKQPQHF. The CDR3 DNA reads TGTGCAAGTCGCTATAGGGACGGTAAACAGCCCCAGCATTTT.

Notes on this clone: This is likely an artifact of a read error, given a far larger clone one base away. The V and J genes are TRBV6-1 and TRBJ2-6; D is possibly TRBD1 or TRBD2 (6 bases each). Per the germline V gene, CDR1 is MNHNS and CDR2 is SASEGT. The CDR3 covers 16 residues. V lost 1 base to trimming and J lost 4 bases, with 11 bases between them. The CDR3 coding sequence is TGTGCCAGCAGTGAAGACGGGGGCCCCGGGGCCAACGTCCTGACTTTC. Translating gives CASSEDGGPGANVLTF.

The chain combines TRBV28 with TRBJ1-1, with TRBD1 matching over 8 bases. V lost 3 bases and J lost 4; bases outside the gene matches: 1. Germline V gives CDR1 MDHEN, CDR2 SYDVKM. The CDR3 totals 13 residues. CDR3 region: CASSFGQGTEAFF. The CDR3 DNA is TGTGCCAGCAGTTTCGGACAGGGCACTGAAGCTTTCTTT.

V is TRBV2 and J is TRBJ1-5, with D unresolved. Trimming took off 3 bases at V and 4 bases at J, with 13 bases between the two ends. Germline V CDR1 and CDR2: SNHLY, FYNNEI. The CDR3 runs 15 residues. The CDR3 protein is CASSESASGNQPQHF. DNA for the CDR3: TGTGCCAGCAGTGAGTCGGCCAGCGGGAATCAGCCCCAGCATTTT. The entire variable domain, with the rest obtained from reference TRBV2 and TRBJ1-5, is as follows: EPEVTQTPSHQVTQMGQEVILRCVPISNHLYFYWYRQILGQKVEFLVSFYNNEISEKSEIFDDQFSVERPDGSNFTLKIRSTKLEDSAMYFCASSESASGNQPQHFGDGTRLSIL.

The chain uses TRBV9 and TRBJ2-5; D not resolved. Per germline, CDR1 SGDLS and CDR2 YYNGEE. This CDR3 region has 15 residues. V was clipped by 0 bases and J by 2 bases, with 11 bases between them. The CDR3 spells CASSVVVGRQETQYF. Written as DNA, the CDR3 is TGTGCCAGCAGCGTAGTGGTAGGGCGACAAGAGACCCAGTACTTC.

This rearrangement joins TRBV6-5 to TRBJ2-7; D is undetermined. V dropped 0 bases and J dropped 2 bases, with 8 bases sitting between them. This CDR3 has 14 amino acids. From germline, CDR1 is MNHEY and CDR2 SVGAGI. CDR3 bases: TGTGCCAGCAGTTACTCGAAGCATGCCTACGAGCAGTACGTC. Translation: CASSYSKHAYEQYV.

The chain links TRBV6-1 to TRBJ2-1; 10 bases map to TRBD1. Germline V lookup: CDR1 MNHNS, CDR2 SASEGT. The CDR3 has 14 amino acids. The V segment lost 11 bases and the J segment 7 bases; nucleotides outside the gene matches: 11. The CDR3 protein is CAANKDRGWNEQFF. As DNA, the CDR3 is TGTGCCGCCAACAAGGACAGGGGGTGGAATGAGCAGTTCTTC.

V is TRBV15 and J is TRBJ1-4; a possible D gene is TRBD1 (5 bases). This CDR3 contains 13 residues. V was clipped by 7 bases and J by 2 bases, with 8 bases between them. Germline CDR1 and CDR2: LNHNV and YYDKDF (reference sequence). The CDR3 nucleotides are TGTGCCACCAAACAGGATACTAATGAAAAACTGTTTTTT. Amino acids: CATKQDTNEKLFF.

The genes are TRBV18 and TRBJ2-7; 7 nucleotides match TRBD1. This CDR3 spans 16 amino acids. Trimming removed 0 bases from V and 4 bases from J; junction bases left unmatched: 9. Germline loops: CDR1 KGHSH, CDR2 LQKENI. CDR3 region: CASSPPSGDSIYEQYF. The CDR3, as DNA: TGTGCCAGCTCACCACCGTCCGGGGACAGCATATACGAGCAGTACTTC.

At least ten counts were recorded for this clone. This chain links TRBV6-5 with TRBJ2-7, with D possibly matching TRBD1 (6 bases). V lost 2 bases to trimming and J lost 6 bases, with 14 bases between them. CDR3 length: 14 residues. The germline V gene has CDR1 MNHEY and CDR2 SVGAGI. The CDR3 DNA reads as TGTGCCAGCAGTTACCTAGGGGGAGAGTCCGAGCAGTACTTC. This translates into CASSYLGGESEQYF.

This rearrangement joins TRBV5-6 to TRBJ2-3; no reliable D call. Germline V gene data show CDR1 as SGHDT and CDR2 as YYEEEE. This CDR3 comprises 13 residues. V dropped 4 bases and J dropped 5 bases, with 11 bases sitting between them. CDR3 protein: CASSPAGLDTQYF. The CDR3 DNA sequence: TGTGCCAGCAGCCCGGCTGGATTAGATACGCAGTATTTT.